This record covers a single TCR beta chain. Profiling relied on immunoSEQ multiplex PCR, and the TCRdb table lists in-frame clones only, not all of them. The sample shows 180,000 or so clones, roughly 87% of them seen only once. This sample was included in a study of blood T cell repertoires in COVID-19. Trimming removed 2 bases from V and 5 bases from J; junction bases left unmatched: 5. Germline CDR1 WSHSY, CDR2 SAAADI. The CDR3 spans 15 residues. Sequencing was carried out using peripheral blood. V and J are TRBV10-2 and TRBJ1-1, with 10 bases lining up with TRBD1. The source of this sequence is a woman between 45 and 60 years old with acute or convalescent COVID-19. CDR3 in amino acids: CASSEPRTGGTEAFF. Here the CDR3 DNA reads TGCGCCAGCAGTGAGCCAAGGACAGGGGGGACTGAAGCTTTCTTT.